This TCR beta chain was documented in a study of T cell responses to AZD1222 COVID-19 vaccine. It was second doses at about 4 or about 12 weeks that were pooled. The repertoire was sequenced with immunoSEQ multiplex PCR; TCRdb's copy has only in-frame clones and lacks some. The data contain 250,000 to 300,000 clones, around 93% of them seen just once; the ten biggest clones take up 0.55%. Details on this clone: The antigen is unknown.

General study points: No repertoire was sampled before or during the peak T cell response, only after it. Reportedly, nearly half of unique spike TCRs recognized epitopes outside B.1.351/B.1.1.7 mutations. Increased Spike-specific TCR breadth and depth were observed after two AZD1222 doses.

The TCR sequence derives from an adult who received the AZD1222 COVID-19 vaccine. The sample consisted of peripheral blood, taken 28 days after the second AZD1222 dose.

The CDR3 DNA is TGTGCCAGCAGTGCCCGTTGGGTACGGCCCCAGCATTTT. Translated: CASSARWVRPQHF. The rearrangement links TRBV2 to TRBJ1-5; the D is unclear. This CDR3 comprises 13 residues. Trimming removed 4 bases at V and 9 bases at J, with 13 bases between. Per germline, CDR1 SNHLY and CDR2 FYNNEI.